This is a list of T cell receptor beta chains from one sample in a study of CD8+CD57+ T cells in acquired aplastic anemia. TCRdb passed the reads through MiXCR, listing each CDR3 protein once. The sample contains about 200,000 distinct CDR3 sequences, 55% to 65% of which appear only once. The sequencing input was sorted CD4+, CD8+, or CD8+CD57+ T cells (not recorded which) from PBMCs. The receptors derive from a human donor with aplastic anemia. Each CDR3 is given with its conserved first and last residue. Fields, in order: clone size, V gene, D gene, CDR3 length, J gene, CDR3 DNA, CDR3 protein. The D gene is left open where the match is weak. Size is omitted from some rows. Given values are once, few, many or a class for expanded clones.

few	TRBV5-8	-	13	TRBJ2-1	TGTGCCAGCAGCGGGGTATCCTACAATGAGCAGTTCTTC	CASSGVSYNEQFF
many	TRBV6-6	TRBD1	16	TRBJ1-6	TGTGCCAGCACCGACCTGAGCGGGACAGGGTCCTCACCCCTCCACTTT	CASTDLSGTGSSPLHF
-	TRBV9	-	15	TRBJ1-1	TGTGCCAGCAGCGTATCGCACGGCGGGAACACTGAAGCTTTCTTT	CASSVSHGGNTEAFF
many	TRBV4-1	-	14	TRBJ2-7	TGCGCCAGCAGTCCAGGGCTGCTGCACTACGAGCAGTACTTC	CASSPGLLHYEQYF
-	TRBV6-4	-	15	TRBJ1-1	TGTGCCAGCACCCGAACGGGACACATGAACACTGAAGCTTTCTTT	CASTRTGHMNTEAFF
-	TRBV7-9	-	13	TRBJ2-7	TGTGCCAGCAGCCTCGGGCAGTTCTACGAGCAGTACTTC	CASSLGQFYEQYF
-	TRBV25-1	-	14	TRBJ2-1	TGTGCCAGCAGCAGTCTAGACAGTCGGAATGAGCAGTTCTTC	CASSSLDSRNEQFF
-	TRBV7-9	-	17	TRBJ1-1	TGTGCCAGCAGCTTTGGCAGGGACGGTTGGCTGAACACTGAAGCTTTCTTT	CASSFGRDGWLNTEAFF
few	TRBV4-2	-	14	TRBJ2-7	TGTGCCAGCAGCCAAGGTGGGCCCAGCTACGAGCAGTACTTC	CASSQGGPSYEQYF
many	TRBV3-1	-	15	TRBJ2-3	TGTGCCAGCAGCCAGATGGACGGATACACAGATACGCAGTATTTT	CASSQMDGYTDTQYF
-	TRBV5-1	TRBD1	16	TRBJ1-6	TGCGCCAGCAGCTCCTGGGACAGGAAGGGAAGTTCACCCCTCCACTTT	CASSSWDRKGSSPLHF
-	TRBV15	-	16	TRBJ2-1	TGTGCCACCAGCAGCCAGTTCGGGGGGCCGGACAATGAGCAGTTCTTC	CATSSQFGGPDNEQFF
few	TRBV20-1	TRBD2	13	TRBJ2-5	TGCAGTGCAAAGAGAAGCGGGGTGGAGACCCAGTACTTC	CSAKRSGVETQYF
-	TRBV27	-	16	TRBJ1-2	TGTGCCAGCAGCCCCTGGGGGGCCTTAGCTAACTATGGCTACACCTTC	CASSPWGALANYGYTF
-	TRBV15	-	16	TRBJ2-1	TGTGTCACCAGCAGAGAAAAGACACTAAGGCCACATGAGCAGTTCTTC	CVTSREKTLRPHEQFF
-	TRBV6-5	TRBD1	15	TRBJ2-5	TGTGCCAGCAGACCTACCTTAGGACAGGGAGAGACCCAGTACTTC	CASRPTLGQGETQYF
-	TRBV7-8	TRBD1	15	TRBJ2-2	TGTGCCAGCAGCGCTGACAGGGGCGGTTCCGGGGAGCTGTTTTTT	CASSADRGGSGELFF
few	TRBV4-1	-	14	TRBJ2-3	TGCGCCAGCAGCCAAGATGACTTCTGGGCGGGGCAGTATTTT	CASSQDDFWAGQYF
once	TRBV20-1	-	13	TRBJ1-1	TGCAGTGCTAGGCGGCAGGACAACACTGAAGCTTTCTTT	CSARRQDNTEAFF
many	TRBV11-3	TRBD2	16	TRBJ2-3	TGTGCCAGCAGCCGGGGGGTGGGGAAGGGCACAGATACGCAGTATTTT	CASSRGVGKGTDTQYF
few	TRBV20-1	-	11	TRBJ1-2	TGCAGTGCTAGTCCCACAGTTGGCTACACCTTC	CSASPTVGYTF
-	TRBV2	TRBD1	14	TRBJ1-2	TGTGCCAGCAACACCGGGACAGGGGCCTATGGCTACACCTTC	CASNTGTGAYGYTF
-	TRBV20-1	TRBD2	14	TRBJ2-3	TGCAGCGCTAGCCCTAGCGGGGCCACAGATACGCAGTATTTT	CSASPSGATDTQYF
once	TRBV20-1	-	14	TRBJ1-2	TGCAGTGCTAGAGTACAACCAACTAACTATGGCTACACCTTC	CSARVQPTNYGYTF
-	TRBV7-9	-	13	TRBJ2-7	TGTGCCAGCAGCTTAGTCGGTCACAACGAGCAGTACTTC	CASSLVGHNEQYF
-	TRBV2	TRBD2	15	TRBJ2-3	TGTGCCAGCAGCGGACTAGCGGGGCACACAGATACGCAGTATTTT	CASSGLAGHTDTQYF
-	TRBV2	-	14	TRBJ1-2	TGTGCCAGCAAGCCCCAGGACGGATCCTATGGCTACACCTTC	CASKPQDGSYGYTF